This T cell receptor beta chain was identified in a study of cytomegalovirus exposure and HLA in healthy donors. The CDR3 covers 15 residues. Trimming took 2 bases from V and 6 from J; bases not matched to a gene: 5. CDR1 is MRHNA and CDR2 is SNTAGT in the germline V gene. The primer mix had 60 Vbeta and 13 Jbeta primers. TCRdb's copy holds only in-frame clones and misses some; the assay was immunoSEQ multiplex PCR. The sample includes about 98,000 clones, about 81% of them seen just once. The sample comprised PBMCs. The clonotype comes from a young man in good health and CMV-seropositive. The gene calls are TRBV6-4 and TRBJ2-1; 9 bases match TRBD2. CDR3 coding DNA: TGTGCCAGCAGTGACCGGAGCGGGGGGCTCAATGAGCAGTTCTTC. Its protein product is CASSDRSGGLNEQFF.